This paragraph reports one TCR beta chain. Its antigen remains unidentified. Primers included in the PCR were 60 Vbeta and 13 Jbeta primers. Assay: immunoSEQ multiplex PCR; the TCRdb copy retains only in-frame clones and omits some. The sample records about 140,000 clones, 79% being singletons. These data are taken from a study of cytomegalovirus exposure and HLA in healthy donors. CDR3 length: 14 amino acids. Germline lookup yields CDR1 MNHNY and CDR2 SVGAGI (reference sequence). V lost 2 bases to trimming and J lost 6 bases, with 14 bases between them. Unrecorded immune exposure was likely among donors, who were nominally healthy when sampled. Notes on the study in general: In a later analysis, at a false discovery rate of 0.05, approximately 16,000 TCR beta sequences were associated with HLA alleles.

The rearrangement links TRBV6-6 to TRBJ2-7; D may be TRBD2 (6 bases). This sequence was found in a female donor in good health and CMV-seronegative. The material sequenced was PBMCs. The CDR3 nucleotides are TGTGCCAGCAGTTACGCGGCTGGGGGGATCGAGCAGTACTTC. Residues: CASSYAAGGIEQYF.